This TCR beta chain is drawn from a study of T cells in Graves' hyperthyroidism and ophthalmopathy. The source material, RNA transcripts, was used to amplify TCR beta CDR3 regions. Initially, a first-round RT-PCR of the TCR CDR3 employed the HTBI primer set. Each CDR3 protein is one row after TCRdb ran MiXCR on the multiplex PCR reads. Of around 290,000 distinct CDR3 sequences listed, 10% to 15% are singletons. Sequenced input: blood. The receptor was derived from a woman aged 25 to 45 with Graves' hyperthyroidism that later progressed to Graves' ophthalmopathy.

The CDR3 region has the DNA TGTGCCAGCAGCTCCATCCTCCTAGCGGGGGGGCAAAATGAGCAGTTCTTC. The encoded protein is CASSSILLAGGQNEQFF. The chain recombines TRBV28 with TRBJ2-1; 12 nucleotides agree with TRBD2. V lost 6 bases and J lost 7; bases outside the gene matches: 13. Germline V gene sequence: CDR1 MDHEN, CDR2 SYDVKM. This CDR3 region has 17 residues.